Each of the 27 T cell receptor beta chains below was sequenced from the same sample in a study of cytomegalovirus exposure and HLA in healthy donors. PCR used 60 Vbeta primers and 13 Jbeta primers. Libraries were prepared by immunoSEQ multiplex PCR; TCRdb keeps only in-frame clonotypes and omits some of them. Counted here are about 130,000 clones, about 10% occurring once; the ten biggest clones make up approximately 4.4%. The sequencing input was PBMCs. These receptors were collected from a woman between 18 and 29 years old in good health and CMV-seropositive.

This clone was counted between two and nine times. The gene calls are TRBV6-5 and TRBJ2-3, with TRBD2 as a possible D gene (5 bases). Looked up from germline, CDR1 is MNHEY and CDR2 is SVGAGI. This CDR3 comprises 15 residues. V lost 0 bases and J lost 0, with 7 bases in between. The CDR3 region is CASSYSRGSTDTQYF. The CDR3 DNA follows: TGTGCCAGCAGTTACTCTCGAGGGAGCACAGATACGCAGTATTTT.

V gene TRBV28 combines with J gene TRBJ2-2, with 13 bases lining up with TRBD2. Germline CDR1 and CDR2: MDHEN and SYDVKM. V shed 5 bases, J shed 7 bases, and the junction held 7 bases outside the gene matches. The CDR3 is made up of 16 amino acids. The CDR3 here is CASSETSGRLGGELFF. The CDR3 DNA is TGTGCCAGCAGTGAGACTAGCGGGAGGTTGGGCGGGGAGCTGTTTTTT.

The chain is built from TRBV30 and TRBJ2-5; 11 nucleotides match TRBD2. Matching the DNA end better, TRBJ2-7 makes the J call doubtful. The CDR3 sequence is 15 residues long. Germline V CDR1 and CDR2: GTSNPN, SVGIG (reference sequence). CDR3 sequence: CAWSSRLAGIYEQYF. The CDR3, as DNA: TGTGCCTGGAGTTCCCGACTAGCGGGGATCTACGAGCAGTACTTC.

This chain connects TRBV7-2 to TRBJ2-5; D unresolved. Per the germline V gene, CDR1 is SGHTA and CDR2 is FQGNSA. Trimming left V 4 bases short and J 8 bases short, with 11 bases between. The CDR3 runs 12 residues. Written as DNA, the CDR3 is TGTGCCAGCAGCTACGAATCTAGTACCCAGTACTTC. Translating gives CASSYESSTQYF.

The chain recombines TRBV4-1 with TRBJ2-4; 7 nucleotides align to TRBD2. Per germline, CDR1 MGHRA and CDR2 YSYEKL. The CDR3 spans 18 residues. After removal of 0 bases from V and 0 bases from J, the junction contained 8 bases not matched to a gene. CDR3 sequence: CASSQEGGGSTAKNIQYF. In DNA, the CDR3 is TGCGCCAGCAGCCAAGAGGGGGGGGGAAGTACAGCCAAAAACATTCAGTACTTC.

The chain links TRBV20-1 to TRBJ2-3; D is undetermined. CDR3 length: 10 amino acids. The germline V gene has CDR1 DFQATT and CDR2 SNEGSKA (reference sequence). Trimming cost V 3 bases and J 5 bases, with 3 bases left between them. The CDR3 DNA sequence: TGCAGTGCTAGCCTAGATACGCAGTATTTT. It yields the protein CSASLDTQYF.

The table lists this clone with a few counts. This chain links TRBV7-9 with TRBJ2-7; 9 bases are shared with TRBD1. The junction had 4 bases not matched to a gene; V was cut back by 1 base and J by 3 bases. Looked up from germline, CDR1 is SEHNR and CDR2 is FQNEAQ (reference sequence). This CDR3 comprises 15 residues. The CDR3 spells CASSLGDRVDYEQYF. The CDR3 DNA sequence: TGTGCCAGCAGCTTAGGGGACAGGGTAGACTACGAGCAGTACTTC.

The chain is built from TRBV5-1 and TRBJ2-7, with TRBD1 identical over 7 bases. The CDR3 is made up of 15 amino acids. Germline V gene sequence: CDR1 SGHRS, CDR2 YFSETQ. V was clipped by 0 bases and J by 0 bases; unmatched bases: 3. The CDR3 spells CASSLGQGGSYEQYF. CDR3 nucleotide sequence: TGCGCCAGCAGCTTGGGACAGGGTGGCTCCTACGAGCAGTACTTC.

J is TRBJ1-1 and V is TRBV5-4, with 9 bases that match TRBD1. Germline V gene data show CDR1 as SGHNT and CDR2 as YYREEE (reference sequence). Trimming removed 6 bases from V and 5 bases from J; junction bases left unmatched: 5. The CDR3 totals 13 residues. The chain's CDR3 is CASTGQGTTEAFF. For the CDR3, the DNA is TGTGCCAGCACCGGACAGGGGACTACTGAAGCTTTCTTT. The variable domain in full, with the rest retrieved from reference TRBV5-4 and TRBJ1-1, is ETGVTQSPTHLIKTRGQQVTLRCSSQSGHNTVSWYQQALGQGPQFIFQYYREEENGRGNFPPRFSGLQFPNYSSELNVNALELDDSALYLCASTGQGTTEAFFGQGTRLTVV.

V usage is TRBV13 and J usage is TRBJ1-1; no clear D gene. CDR1 is PRHDT and CDR2 is FYEKMQ in the germline V gene (reference sequence). V was cut by 4 bases and J by 4 bases, with 10 bases left in between. CDR3 length: 13 residues. The CDR3 spells CASSSGVATEAFF. The CDR3, as DNA: TGTGCCAGCAGCTCCGGGGTTGCCACTGAAGCTTTCTTT.

Here the CDR3 reads CASIVQGVNTEAFF. CDR3 DNA: TGTGCCAGCATAGTGCAGGGGGTGAACACTGAAGCTTTCTTT. V usage is TRBV2 and J usage is TRBJ1-1; 7 nucleotides agree with TRBD1. The CDR3 covers 14 residues. Trimming cost V 7 bases and J 0 bases; bases outside gene matches: 5. The germline V gene encodes CDR1 SNHLY and CDR2 FYNNEI.

The chain joins TRBV5-4 to TRBJ2-7; D is undetermined. Germline CDR1 is SGHNT and CDR2 is YYREEE (reference sequence). This CDR3 is built from 13 residues. V was cut by 2 bases and J by 7 bases, with 13 bases left in between. The DNA of the CDR3 is TGTGCCAGCAGCTTTTACCGACTTGGTGAGCAGTACTTC. It codes for CASSFYRLGEQYF.

This clone was counted only a few times. The chain recombines TRBV11-3 with TRBJ1-1, with D perhaps matching TRBD1 (6 bases). This CDR3 is built from 12 residues. CDR1 SGHNT and CDR2 YENEEA come from the germline V gene. Deletions cut 7 bases from V and 11 bases from J, with 17 bases between. The CDR3 nucleotides read TGTGCCAGCACCGTTAGGGGGGGAGGCGCTTTCTTT. As protein: CASTVRGGGAFF. The full variable domain, completed using reference TRBV11-3 and TRBJ1-1, is EAGVVQSPRYKIIEKKQPVAFWCNPISGHNTLYWYLQNLGQGPELLIRYENEEAVDDSQLPKDRFSAERLKGVDSTLKIQPAELGDSAVYLCASTVRGGGAFFGQGTRLTVV.

This clone came up a few times. The genes are TRBV5-6 and TRBJ2-5; TRBD1 agrees at 7 bases. The CDR3 totals 14 residues. Germline CDR1 is SGHDT and CDR2 is YYEEEE. Trimming at V came to 5 bases and at J to 4 bases, leaving 8 bases not matched to a gene. DNA for the CDR3: TGTGCCAGCAGTCGACAGGGCCTAAGAGAGACCCAGTACTTC. This sequence encodes CASSRQGLRETQYF.

This chain uses TRBV28 with TRBJ1-5; 12 bases map to TRBD1. The CDR3 extends over 17 amino acids. Per the germline V gene, CDR1 is MDHEN and CDR2 is SYDVKM. J gave up 1 base and V 5 bases, and 6 bases lay outside the gene matches. CDR3 loop: CASSHGTGGPSNQPQHF. The DNA of the CDR3 is TGTGCCAGCAGTCACGGGACAGGGGGCCCGAGCAATCAGCCCCAGCATTTT.

This clone has just a few counts. V usage is TRBV27 and J usage is TRBJ2-7, with D possibly matching TRBD2 (6 bases). There are 16 residues in the CDR3. Trimming removed 8 bases from V and 3 bases from J, with 23 bases in between. Germline V gene sequence: CDR1 MNHEY, CDR2 SMNVEV (reference sequence). This CDR3 is CASFPFSGTPNYEQYF. As DNA, the CDR3 is TGTGCCAGCTTTCCTTTTTCCGGGACTCCTAACTACGAGCAGTACTTC.

This clone was counted a few times. The gene calls are TRBV18 and TRBJ1-2, with TRBD1 as a possible D gene (6 bases). The V gene lost 3 bases and the J gene lost 6 bases, with 14 bases spanning the gap. CDR3 length: 14 amino acids. From germline, CDR1 is KGHSH and CDR2 LQKENI. The CDR3 region is CASSPVDSQDGYTF. The CDR3 region has the DNA TGTGCCAGCTCACCTGTGGACAGTCAGGATGGCTACACCTTC.

The genes are TRBV7-9 and TRBJ2-7; TRBD1 agrees at 7 bases. Per the germline V gene, CDR1 is SEHNR and CDR2 is FQNEAQ (reference sequence). CDR3 length: 15 amino acids. J gave up 3 bases and V 7 bases, and 12 bases lay outside the gene matches. CDR3 protein: CASTRGDREVYEQYF. The DNA for the CDR3 is TGTGCCAGCACTAGGGGAGACAGGGAAGTCTACGAGCAGTACTTC. The variable domain in full, completed from reference TRBV7-9 and TRBJ2-7, reads DTGVSQNPRHKITKRGQNVTFRCDPISEHNRLYWYRQTLGQGPEFLTYFQNEAQLEKSRLLSDRFSAERPKGSFSTLEIQRTEQGDSAMYLCASTRGDREVYEQYFGPGTRLTVT.

This clone was observed a handful of times. The V and J genes are TRBV5-4 and TRBJ2-2; D possibly corresponds to TRBD2 (5 bases). Deletions cut 6 bases from V and 4 bases from J, with 7 bases between. The CDR3 is 12 amino acids. Germline values: CDR1 SGHNT, CDR2 YYREEE (reference sequence). For the CDR3, the DNA is TGTGCCAGCAACGGAGGCACCGGGGAGCTGTTTTTT. It encodes CASNGGTGELFF.

This clone was observed a handful of times. The rearrangement uses TRBV10-3 and TRBJ2-1; D perhaps matches TRBD2 (5 bases). Germline V gene data show CDR1 as ENHRY and CDR2 as SYGVKD. Deletions cut 4 bases from V and 6 bases from J, with 7 bases between. This CDR3 comprises 12 residues. Here the CDR3 reads CAISVEGNEQFF. CDR3 nucleotide sequence: TGTGCCATCAGTGTCGAGGGCAATGAGCAGTTCTTC.

This clone was seen a handful of times. The rearrangement links TRBV20-1 to TRBJ1-4; D gene unclear. Deletions cut 5 bases from V and 8 bases from J, with 9 bases between. CDR1 is DFQATT, CDR2 SNEGSKA, per germline (reference sequence). The CDR3 extends over 11 amino acids. The CDR3 sequence: CSAFGIEKLFF. DNA for the CDR3: TGCAGTGCTTTCGGGATAGAAAAACTGTTTTTT.

This clone was seen a few times. V and J are TRBV18 and TRBJ2-1; D unclear. The V and J ends lost 2 bases and 4 bases respectively, with 6 bases between them. The CDR3 covers 13 residues. Germline loops: CDR1 KGHSH, CDR2 LQKENI. CDR3 coding DNA: TGTGCCAGCTCACCAGACGGGTACAATGAGCAGTTCTTC. Translated: CASSPDGYNEQFF.

There are a few counts of this clone. This rearrangement joins TRBV11-2 to TRBJ2-1; a weak D match, TRBD1 (5 bases). CDR1 SGHAT and CDR2 FQNNGV come from the germline V gene. The ends were cut back, 0 bases at V and 6 bases at J, with 15 bases in the middle. The CDR3 loop spans 16 amino acids. The CDR3 sequence: CASSLDPGYQGNEQFF. CDR3 coding DNA: TGTGCCAGCAGCTTAGATCCAGGGTACCAGGGCAATGAGCAGTTCTTC.

There are a few counts of this clone. The genes are TRBV30 and TRBJ2-1; possible D gene TRBD2, 5 bases. The CDR3 has 11 residues. V was clipped by 8 bases and J by 7 bases, with 12 bases between them. The germline V gene has CDR1 GTSNPN and CDR2 SVGIG (reference sequence). CDR3 sequence: CARGKGNEQFF. In DNA form, the CDR3 reads TGTGCCCGGGGAAAAGGAAATGAGCAGTTCTTC.

The V gene is TRBV7-3, the J gene TRBJ2-1, with D perhaps TRBD2 (7 bases). The length of the CDR3 is 16 residues. Germline lookup yields CDR1 SGHTA and CDR2 FQGTGA. V was cut by 4 bases and J by 5 bases, with 18 bases left in between. CDR3 amino acids: CASSSRGGSGNNEQFF. CDR3 sequence (DNA): TGTGCCAGCAGCTCCCGCGGGGGCAGCGGGAACAATGAGCAGTTCTTC. Full variable domain (remainder filled in from reference TRBV7-3 and TRBJ2-1): GAGVSQTPSNKVTEKGKYVELRCDPISGHTALYWYRQSLGQGPEFLIYFQGTGAADDSGLPNDRFFAVRPEGSVSTLKIQRTERGDSAVYLCASSSRGGSGNNEQFFGPGTRLTVL.

The chain is built from TRBV7-9 and TRBJ1-2; 7 bases fit TRBD1. This CDR3 has 13 amino acids. Per germline, CDR1 SEHNR and CDR2 FQNEAQ (reference sequence). V shed 4 bases and J 6 bases; nucleotides not matched to a gene: 5. CDR3 sequence (DNA): TGTGCCAGCAGCTGGGACAGTTTCAATGGCTACACCTTC. Its translation is CASSWDSFNGYTF.

The chain uses TRBV11-2 and TRBJ2-7; D is ambiguous. The CDR3 consists of 11 residues. The V gene lost 4 bases and the J gene lost 6 bases, with 7 bases spanning the gap. Germline V gives CDR1 SGHAT, CDR2 FQNNGV. Here the CDR3 reads CASSSVLEQYF. The CDR3 DNA reads TGTGCCAGCAGCTCTGTCCTCGAGCAGTACTTC.